The 22 T cell receptor beta chains in this list originate from one sample, sequenced in a study of blood T cell repertoires in COVID-19. Produced via immunoSEQ multiplex PCR; TCRdb's table is partial and in-frame only. Of tens of thousands of clones listed, roughly nine tenths are singletons. Sequencing used peripheral blood. These receptors came from a human donor in a cohort sampled during active COVID-19.

The chain recombines TRBV29-1 with TRBJ1-1, with D perhaps matching TRBD1 (6 bases). Trimming took off 4 bases at V and 1 base at J, with 13 bases between the two ends. The germline V gene encodes CDR1 SQVTM and CDR2 ANQGSEA. The CDR3 is made up of 14 amino acids. Written as DNA, the CDR3 is TGCAGCGTTGTTCAGGGGCAGAAGAACACTGAAGCTTTCTTT. This sequence encodes CSVVQGQKNTEAFF.

J is TRBJ1-6 and V is TRBV20-1; the match to TRBD1 covers 10 bases. This CDR3 region has 15 residues. CDR1 and CDR2 (germline): DFQATT, SNEGSKA (reference sequence). V lost 3 bases, J lost 7 bases, and 6 bases stayed unmatched. This chain's CDR3 is CSASSTGQGNSPLHF. DNA for the CDR3: TGCAGTGCTAGTTCGACGGGACAGGGGAATTCACCCCTCCACTTT.

The V and J genes are TRBV27 and TRBJ1-3; 10 nucleotides agree with TRBD1. Per germline, CDR1 MNHEY and CDR2 SMNVEV (reference sequence). V shed 4 bases and J 6 bases; nucleotides not matched to a gene: 6. CDR3 size: 15 residues. The CDR3 DNA is TGTGCCAGCAGTTCCACGGGACAGGGGCTAAACACCATATATTTT. It translates to CASSSTGQGLNTIYF.

This clone was counted between two and nine times. V usage is TRBV2 and J usage is TRBJ2-2, with D tentatively TRBD2 (6 bases). The germline V gene encodes CDR1 SNHLY and CDR2 FYNNEI. The V and J ends lost 6 bases and 0 bases respectively, with 14 bases between them. The CDR3 extends over 16 amino acids. The CDR3 coding sequence is TGTGCCAGCAGGGGGGGACTTATAACGAACACCGGGGAGCTGTTTTTT. Translated, it gives CASRGGLITNTGELFF.

The rearrangement links TRBV19 to TRBJ1-1; D perhaps matches TRBD1 (5 bases). There are 15 residues in the CDR3. V was clipped by 4 bases and J by 6 bases, with 18 bases between them. Germline V lookup: CDR1 LNHDA, CDR2 SQIVND (reference sequence). CDR3 DNA: TGTGCCAGTAGTAGCTGGGATCAGGGTGGGGCTGAAGCTTTCTTT. This gives the protein CASSSWDQGGAEAFF.

This chain links TRBV2 with TRBJ1-1; D call uncertain. The CDR3 totals 14 residues. The V end was cut by 5 bases, the J end by 0 bases, with 10 bases between. Germline-derived CDR1 and CDR2 are SNHLY and FYNNEI. DNA of the CDR3: TGTGCCAGCAGTACGTACCAGATGAACACTGAAGCTTTCTTT. Translating gives CASSTYQMNTEAFF.

This clone was observed a few times. The rearrangement links TRBV9 to TRBJ1-2; TRBD1 is a possible D gene (5 bases). V was cut by 0 bases and J by 4 bases, with 13 bases left in between. In germline, CDR1 is SGDLS, CDR2 YYNGEE. The CDR3 runs 15 residues. The CDR3 here is CASSVEPGIGYGYTF. Written as DNA, the CDR3 is TGTGCCAGCAGCGTAGAGCCAGGGATCGGCTATGGCTACACCTTC.

This sequence joins TRBV7-3 and TRBJ2-1; TRBD2 might be the D (6 bases). V lost 2 bases and J 0 bases, leaving 8 bases between the germline ends. The V gene's germline CDR1 is SGHTA and CDR2 FQGTGA. The CDR3 runs to 15 residues. The DNA of the CDR3 is TGTGCCAGCAGCTTAGGACTAAGCTCCTACAATGAGCAGTTCTTC. Translated: CASSLGLSSYNEQFF.

The chain has TRBV11-3 and TRBJ2-2; 7 bases agree with TRBD1. The CDR3 is 14 residues long. Trimming cost V 0 bases and J 7 bases; bases outside gene matches: 2. Per germline, CDR1 SGHNT and CDR2 YENEEA. This CDR3 is CASSLERGRGELFF. The DNA of the CDR3 is TGTGCCAGCAGCTTAGAGAGGGGGCGCGGGGAGCTGTTTTTT.

V and J are TRBV3-1 (or the pseudogene TRBV3-2) and TRBJ1-6, with TRBD1 identical over 9 bases. CDR3 length: 16 amino acids. The germline V gene encodes CDR1 LGHDT and CDR2 YNNKEL (reference sequence). V shed 3 bases, J shed 10 bases, and the junction held 10 bases outside the gene matches. CDR3 in amino acids: CASSHTGTGPSSPLHF. In nucleotides, the CDR3 is TGTGCCAGCAGCCATACCGGGACAGGGCCTTCGTCACCCCTCCACTTT.

The V call is TRBV27, the J call TRBJ1-6, with 8 bases that match TRBD1. Germline V CDR1 and CDR2: MNHEY, SMNVEV (reference sequence). The CDR3 is 15 residues long. Trimming took 4 bases from V and 7 from J; bases not matched to a gene: 6. CDR3 sequence: CASSSDRVGNSPLHF. Here the CDR3 DNA reads TGTGCCAGCAGTTCGGACAGGGTTGGGAATTCACCCCTCCACTTT.

Points on this clone: This CDR3 is missing its conserved last phenylalanine or tryptophan, likely due to a read error. It is unclear where the CDR3 begins or ends on the DNA, so no DNA is shown, and the CDR3 is as TCRdb lists it. The chain links TRBV1 to TRBJ1-2. TRBV1 is a pseudogene segment. The CDR3 sequence runs 10 residues, both termini included. CDR3 in amino acids: CTSSQRNGLS.

The chain has TRBV19 and TRBJ2-3; possible D gene TRBD2, 5 bases. Trimming shortened V by 1 base and J by 6 bases, and 14 bases separated the two germline ends. The CDR3 spans 15 residues. Germline V gene lookup returns CDR1 LNHDA and CDR2 SQIVND (reference sequence). CDR3 sequence reads: CASSIVRTLPDTQYF. The CDR3, as DNA: TGTGCCAGTAGTATAGTACGGACTCTACCCGATACGCAGTATTTT.

With respect to this clone: Other DNA sequences from this sample encode an identical CDR3 as well. This chain joins TRBV18 and TRBJ1-5; 7 positions agree with TRBD1. Per the germline V gene, CDR1 is KGHSH and CDR2 is LQKENI. V shed 2 bases, J shed 2 bases, and the junction held 0 bases outside the gene matches. This CDR3 has 14 residues. Here the CDR3 DNA reads TGTGCCAGCTCACCAGGACAGGGCAATCAGCCCCAGCATTTT. It yields the protein CASSPGQGNQPQHF.

This chain joins TRBV4-1 and TRBJ2-3; possible D gene TRBD2, 5 bases. The length of the CDR3 is 14 residues. CDR1 and CDR2 from the germline V gene are MGHRA and YSYEKL. Trimming stripped 11 bases from V and 1 base from J, with 16 bases between. The CDR3 DNA sequence: TGCGCCGCAAGTGGGAGTTGGGGCACAGATACGCAGTATTTT. It specifies CAASGSWGTDTQYF.

Here the CDR3 reads CASSSQPLSTGELFF. The DNA for the CDR3 is TGTGCCAGCAGCTCACAGCCACTTTCCACCGGGGAGCTGTTTTTT. The gene calls are TRBV7-3 and TRBJ2-2; no clear D. V was cut by 4 bases and J by 4 bases, with 13 bases left in between. Germline assignment: CDR1 SGHTA and CDR2 FQGTGA. CDR3 size: 15 residues.

This clone was found once. V and J are TRBV5-1 and TRBJ2-3; TRBD2 matches 9 bases. This CDR3 is built from 16 residues. Germline V gene lookup returns CDR1 SGHRS and CDR2 YFSETQ. The V segment lost 2 bases and the J segment 2 bases; nucleotides outside the gene matches: 6. The CDR3 loop is CASSLASGVDTDTQYF. The DNA for the CDR3 is TGCGCCAGCAGCTTAGCTAGCGGGGTCGACACAGATACGCAGTATTTT.

This clone was recorded once. The rearrangement joins TRBV4-1 to TRBJ2-1; TRBD1 matches 7 bases. This CDR3 contains 20 residues. Germline CDR1 is MGHRA and CDR2 is YSYEKL. Germline trimming cut 1 base from V and 0 bases from J; bases unmatched to any gene: 15. The DNA of the CDR3 is TGCGCCAGCAGCCAAGTCCCCCTAGCCCTTCGACAGGGCTCCTACAATGAGCAGTTCTTC. It yields the protein CASSQVPLALRQGSYNEQFF.

V gene TRBV7-2 combines with J gene TRBJ2-3; D gene uncertain. Germline V gives CDR1 SGHTA, CDR2 FQGNSA. The CDR3 has 13 amino acids. V lost 5 bases to trimming and J lost 4 bases, with 10 bases between them. The CDR3 loop reads CASSLALSDTQYF. In nucleotides, the CDR3 is TGTGCCAGCAGCCTGGCTCTCTCAGATACGCAGTATTTT.

This chain uses TRBV28 with TRBJ1-2; possible D gene TRBD1, 5 bases. V lost 6 bases and J lost 8, with 13 bases in between. CDR1 is MDHEN, CDR2 SYDVKM, per germline. This CDR3 contains 12 residues. CDR3 sequence: CASRRTGGGYTF. CDR3 sequence (DNA): TGTGCCAGCAGAAGAACCGGGGGAGGCTACACCTTC.

The chain has TRBV28 and TRBJ1-1, with 9 bases matching TRBD1. The CDR3 contains 15 residues. The J segment lost 4 bases and the V segment lost 4 bases, leaving 7 bases of the junction unmatched. Germline values: CDR1 MDHEN, CDR2 SYDVKM. This chain's CDR3 is CASSSYPTGGTEAFF. In DNA form, the CDR3 reads TGTGCCAGCAGTTCCTACCCGACAGGGGGCACTGAAGCTTTCTTT.

The genes are TRBV5-1 and TRBJ1-1; D might be TRBD1 (5 bases). CDR1 is SGHRS and CDR2 is YFSETQ in the germline V gene. This CDR3 comprises 16 residues. Trimming left V 0 bases short and J 0 bases short, with 12 bases between. The CDR3 is CASSLGAGIMNTEAFF. The CDR3 DNA reads TGCGCCAGCAGCTTGGGTGCAGGGATTATGAACACTGAAGCTTTCTTT.